This T cell receptor beta chain is from a study of shared clonotypes between healthy human individuals. Background on the study: Used for every donor were three CD4 naive, three CD4 memory, two CD8 naive and one CD8 memory plate.

Overall study findings and caveats: Clonotypes which were not shared had lower generation probabilities than clonotypes that all four donors shared. Rarefaction revealed incomplete sorted-subset sequencing despite large depth. There were few donors, and this limited the genetic and exposure-history diversity represented.

Per the germline V gene, CDR1 is LNHNV and CDR2 is YYDKDF (reference sequence). The CDR3 is 14 amino acids. After removal of 5 bases from V and 5 bases from J, the junction contained 5 bases not matched to a gene. The protocol was immunoSEQ multiplex PCR, while the TCRdb copy is restricted to in-frame clones and leaves out a portion. Among some 2 million clones listed, approximately 94% were seen once. Naive-designated CD8 cells lacked CD45RO, were positively enriched for CCR7, and omitted terminally differentiated effector memory CD45RA+ cells. Remarks on this clone: Its antigen is as yet unknown.

The sequence derives from a man younger than 35 in good health. Input material: naive CD8+ T cells sorted from blood. V is TRBV15 and J is TRBJ2-7; TRBD1 matches 11 bases. Written as DNA, the CDR3 is TGTGCCACCAGCGGGGGACAGGGGGAAGACGAGCAGTACTTC. Protein product: CATSGGQGEDEQYF.